The 22 T cell receptor beta chains listed next were all sequenced from one sample in a study of T-cell reconstitution after alpha-beta-depleted transplantation in children. TCRbeta library construction was performed incorporating unique molecular identifiers. TCRdb ran MiXCR on the PCR reads and lists one entry per CDR3 protein. The data hold about half a million distinct CDR3 sequences, with around 13% observed a single time. This specimen consisted of PBMCs from the stem cell graft donor, obtained from the stem cell graft. These receptors were taken from a human donor who donated a stem cell graft to a child with combined immunodeficiency.

This clonotype was counted ten times or more. The V gene is TRBV24-1, the J gene TRBJ2-3; D is possibly TRBD2 (5 bases). V lost 5 bases and J lost 0, with 5 bases in between. The CDR3 has 13 residues. Germline CDR1 and CDR2: KGHDR and SFDVKD. CDR3 DNA sequence: TGTGCCACCAGTGGGGAGAGCACAGATACGCAGTATTTT. This encodes CATSGESTDTQYF.

This clonotype was seen many times. The V gene is TRBV12-3 or TRBV12-4, the J gene TRBJ2-1; 12 bases match TRBD2. The CDR3 sequence is 17 residues long. Trimming took 4 bases from V and 4 from J; bases not matched to a gene: 8. The CDR3 region is CASSSLLAGGMYNEQFF. The DNA for the CDR3 is TGTGCCAGCAGTTCCTTACTAGCGGGAGGCATGTACAATGAGCAGTTCTTC.

This clonotype was found a few times. V is TRBV4-2 and J is TRBJ2-7, with a weak D call TRBD1 (5 bases). The CDR3 has 15 amino acids. V was cut by 2 bases and J by 2 bases, with 13 bases left in between. The germline gives CDR1 LGHNA, CDR2 YNFKEQ. CDR3 nucleotide sequence: TGTGCCAGCAGCCAACAGGGTAATCTCGCCTACGAGCAGTACTTC. Amino acids: CASSQQGNLAYEQYF.

This chain links TRBV20-1 with TRBJ2-1; 8 bases agree with TRBD2. The CDR3 extends over 16 amino acids. CDR1 and CDR2 from the germline V gene are DFQATT and SNEGSKA (reference sequence). V shed 5 bases, J shed 0 bases, and the junction held 9 bases outside the gene matches. This CDR3 reads CSAGSGIGGSYNEQFF. CDR3 sequence (DNA): TGCAGTGCTGGTAGCGGGATCGGAGGCTCCTACAATGAGCAGTTCTTC.

The chain uses TRBV27 and TRBJ1-6; D is uncertain. This CDR3 is 17 amino acids long. Trimming took off 5 bases at V and 0 bases at J, with 14 bases between the two ends. Germline V gene lookup returns CDR1 MNHEY and CDR2 SMNVEV (reference sequence). Here the CDR3 reads CASSTKAESSYNSPLHF. CDR3 nucleotides: TGTGCCAGCAGTACCAAAGCGGAGAGCTCCTATAATTCACCCCTCCACTTT.

V is TRBV5-1 and J is TRBJ2-5; perhaps TRBD1 as D (6 bases). The length of the CDR3 is 14 residues. Trimming pared 3 bases from V and 1 base from J, leaving 10 bases between. The germline CDR1 and CDR2 sequences are SGHRS and YFSETQ. CDR3 protein: CASSYTGIQETQYF. The DNA for the CDR3 is TGCGCCAGCAGCTACACAGGGATCCAAGAGACCCAGTACTTC.

Ten or more counts support this clonotype. The chain combines TRBV4-3 with TRBJ1-4; no firm D call. Trimming removed 0 bases from V and 8 bases from J, with 13 bases in between. CDR3 size: 15 residues. CDR1 and CDR2 from the germline V gene are LGHNA and YSLEER. CDR3 sequence reads: CASSQDHEFWEKLFF. In DNA, the CDR3 is TGCGCCAGCAGCCAAGATCACGAGTTTTGGGAAAAACTGTTTTTT.

This clonotype is a singleton in its sample. A read error is possible here, since a much larger clone lies one base away. A read error is likely, as this CDR3 ends without the conserved phenylalanine or tryptophan. The rearrangement uses TRBV12-3 or TRBV12-4 and TRBJ1-3; no clear D gene. CDR3 length: 14 residues. V gave up 10 bases and J gave up 2 bases, with 15 bases separating them. The CDR3 DNA reads as TGTGCCACCACTTCGGAGGTAGCTGGAAACACCATATATTAT. It codes for CATTSEVAGNTIYY.

In this sample, this clonotype turned up a few times. The V call is TRBV2, the J call TRBJ2-3, with 10 nucleotides matching TRBD2. CDR3 length equals 19 residues. Germline values: CDR1 SNHLY, CDR2 FYNNEI. V lost 3 bases to trimming and J lost 3 bases; unmatched junction nucleotides: 15. The CDR3 DNA is TGTGCCAGCAGTGACGGAGGATTAGCGGGAGGAGGGAGGACAGATACGCAGTATTTT. It specifies CASSDGGLAGGGRTDTQYF. Full variable domain (remainder filled in from reference TRBV2 and TRBJ2-3): EPEVTQTPSHQVTQMGQEVILRCVPISNHLYFYWYRQILGQKVEFLVSFYNNEISEKSEIFDDQFSVERPDGSNFTLKIRSTKLEDSAMYFCASSDGGLAGGGRTDTQYFGPGTRLTVL.

The chain carries TRBV6-1 and TRBJ2-7, with D perhaps assigned TRBD1 or TRBD2 (5 bases each). CDR3 size: 15 residues. Germline loops: CDR1 MNHNS, CDR2 SASEGT. V lost 6 bases and J 0 bases, leaving 15 bases between the germline ends. The DNA of the CDR3 is TGTGCCAGCAGCCGGGGACGCCCAACCTCCTACGAGCAGTACTTC. Its protein product is CASSRGRPTSYEQYF.

This clonotype was counted at least ten times. The chain uses TRBV5-1 and TRBJ2-5, with 7 bases aligning to TRBD1. V was clipped by 4 bases and J by 2 bases; unmatched bases: 5. The CDR3 is 14 residues long. The germline V gene has CDR1 SGHRS and CDR2 YFSETQ. The CDR3 reads CASSPGTVQETQYF. The CDR3 bases are TGCGCCAGCAGCCCTGGGACAGTACAAGAGACCCAGTACTTC.

V gene TRBV12-3 or TRBV12-4 combines with J gene TRBJ1-3, with D uncertain. The CDR3 is 14 amino acids. V lost 6 bases and J lost 0, with 9 bases in between. In DNA form, the CDR3 reads TGTGCCAGCAGGGACCGCGACTCTGGAAACACCATATATTTT. Residues: CASRDRDSGNTIYF.

This clonotype appeared a few times. The V gene is TRBV12-3 or TRBV12-4, the J gene TRBJ2-1; TRBD1 matches at 7 bases. With V trimmed by 6 bases and J by 3 bases, 11 bases remained unmatched. This CDR3 is built from 16 residues. Here the CDR3 reads CASRLRRTGDYNEQFF. CDR3 DNA sequence: TGTGCCAGCAGACTCCGTCGGACAGGTGACTACAATGAGCAGTTCTTC.

CDR3: CASSPVGGRRNIQYF. CDR3 sequence (DNA): TGTGCCAGCAGCCCCGTCGGGGGGCGGCGGAACATTCAGTACTTC. The chain joins TRBV9 to TRBJ2-4; a weak D match, TRBD2 (7 bases). The CDR3 sequence is 15 residues long. From germline, CDR1 is SGDLS and CDR2 YYNGEE. The V end was cut by 4 bases, the J end by 7 bases, with 18 bases between.

This clonotype came up a few times. The CDR3 is CASSLGTANQPQHF. As DNA, the CDR3 is TGTGCCAGCAGTCTCGGGACAGCGAATCAGCCCCAGCATTTT. The chain is built from TRBV12-3 or TRBV12-4 and TRBJ1-5; 7 nucleotides agree with TRBD1. The CDR3 has 14 residues. With V trimmed by 5 bases and J by 4 bases, 5 bases remained unmatched.

This clonotype occurred many times. The CDR3: CASSLGTAGELFF. For the CDR3, the DNA is TGTGCCAGCAGCCTTGGGACAGCCGGGGAGCTGTTTTTT. The V and J genes are TRBV12-3 or TRBV12-4 and TRBJ2-2; 7 nucleotides match TRBD1. This CDR3 contains 13 residues. With 6 bases clipped from V and 6 bases from J, the junction kept 4 bases outside the gene matches.

This clonotype was observed at least ten times. V gene TRBV10-3 combines with J gene TRBJ2-7; 9 bases fit TRBD1. The germline gives CDR1 ENHRY, CDR2 SYGVKD. The CDR3 is 12 amino acids. The CDR3 bases are TGTGGAGCCGGGACAGGGACCTACGAGCAGTACTTC. It is translated as CGAGTGTYEQYF.

This clonotype occurred many times. The V call is TRBV20-1, the J call TRBJ2-3; D might be TRBD1 (5 bases). Between the trimmed V and J ends, which lost 5 bases and 4 bases, there was a span of 19 bases. The CDR3 totals 15 residues. Germline V gene sequence: CDR1 DFQATT, CDR2 SNEGSKA (reference sequence). Here the CDR3 DNA reads TGCAGTGCTGTACCCTGGACATCCCCATCAGATACGCAGTATTTT. Translation gives CSAVPWTSPSDTQYF.

This clonotype appeared a few times. The genes are TRBV12-3 or TRBV12-4 and TRBJ1-2; maybe TRBD1 (5 bases). The CDR3 consists of 12 residues. Trimming pared 6 bases from V and 5 bases from J, leaving 10 bases between. The CDR3 region is CASSGTVYGYTF. The CDR3 nucleotides read TGTGCCAGCAGCGGGACCGTTTATGGCTACACCTTC.

A few counts support this clonotype. The chain has TRBV20-1 and TRBJ2-1; maybe TRBD2 (7 bases). Germline values: CDR1 DFQATT, CDR2 SNEGSKA (reference sequence). The CDR3 is 15 amino acids. Trimming removed 5 bases from V and 0 bases from J, with 14 bases in between. The CDR3: CSAVGGASSYNEQFF. CDR3 coding DNA: TGCAGTGCTGTGGGGGGGGCGAGCTCCTACAATGAGCAGTTCTTC.

This clonotype was detected a few times. The chain links TRBV20-1 to TRBJ2-1, with D possibly matching TRBD2 (6 bases). The CDR3 is made up of 12 amino acids. The V and J ends lost 6 bases and 9 bases respectively, with 15 bases between them. CDR1 and CDR2 from the germline V gene are DFQATT and SNEGSKA (reference sequence). The CDR3 DNA reads as TGCAGTGCCCGCGAGGAGGGCAGTGAGCAGTTCTTC. Protein sequence: CSAREEGSEQFF.

This clonotype was seen many times. This chain links TRBV3-1 with TRBJ2-3; D remains unclear. The CDR3 loop spans 15 amino acids. Germline V gene sequence: CDR1 LGHDT, CDR2 YNNKEL (reference sequence). V was pared by 8 bases and J by 2 bases, with 17 bases between. CDR3 sequence (DNA): TGTGCCAGCCCTTGGGAAGAGCTTTCCACAGATACGCAGTATTTT. Translation: CASPWEELSTDTQYF.